This TCR beta chain was retrieved from a study of cytomegalovirus exposure and HLA in healthy donors. Study as a whole: Genetic ancestry analysis placed approximately 79% of the 300 to 500 donors that were genotyped in the Caucasian-associated cluster. Study-level results: A later analysis found TCR association rates differed by HLA locus, highest for DRB1 and lowest for HLA-C. HLA alleles showed associations with 15,000 to 20,000 TCR beta sequences in a later analysis, at a 0.05 false discovery rate. It is likely that the observed cluster of highly shared sequence variants was a sequencing artifact.

About this clone: Its antigen is unidentified.

PCR involved 60 Vbeta and 13 Jbeta primers. Sequenced by immunoSEQ multiplex PCR; TCRdb stores in-frame clones only, minus some. This sample has 170,000 or so clones, with around 80% found just once. CDR1 is SGDLS and CDR2 is YYNGEE in the germline V gene. CDR3 size: 14 residues. After removal of 3 bases from V and 7 bases from J, the junction contained 6 bases not matched to a gene. The origin of this receptor is a woman in her forties in good health and CMV-seronegative. The chain recombines TRBV9 with TRBJ1-1, with TRBD1 matching over 10 bases. The sample comprised PBMCs. The CDR3: CASSGRDRGIEAFF. The CDR3, as DNA: TGTGCCAGCAGCGGCCGGGACAGGGGTATTGAAGCTTTCTTT.